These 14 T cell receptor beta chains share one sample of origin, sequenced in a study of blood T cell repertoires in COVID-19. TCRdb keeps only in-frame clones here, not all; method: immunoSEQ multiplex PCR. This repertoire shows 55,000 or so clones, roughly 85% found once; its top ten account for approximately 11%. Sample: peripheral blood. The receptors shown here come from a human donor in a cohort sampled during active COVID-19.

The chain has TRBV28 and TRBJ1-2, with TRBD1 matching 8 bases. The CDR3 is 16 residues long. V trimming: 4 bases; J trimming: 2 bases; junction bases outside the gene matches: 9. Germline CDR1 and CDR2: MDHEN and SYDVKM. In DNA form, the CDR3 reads TGTGCCAGCAGTTCTACTTGGACAGGGCAGAACTATGGCTACACCTTC. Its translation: CASSSTWTGQNYGYTF.

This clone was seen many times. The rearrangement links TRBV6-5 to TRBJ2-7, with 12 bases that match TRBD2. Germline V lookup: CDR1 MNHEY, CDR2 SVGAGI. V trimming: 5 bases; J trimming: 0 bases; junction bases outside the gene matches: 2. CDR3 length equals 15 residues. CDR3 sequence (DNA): TGTGCCAGCAGTCCGGGACTAGCGGGCTCCTACGAGCAGTACTTC. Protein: CASSPGLAGSYEQYF.

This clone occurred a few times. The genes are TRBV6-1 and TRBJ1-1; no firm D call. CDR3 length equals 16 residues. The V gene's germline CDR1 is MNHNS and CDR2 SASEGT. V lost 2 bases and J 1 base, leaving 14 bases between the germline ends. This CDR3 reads CASSETTLAWNTEAFF. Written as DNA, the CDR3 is TGTGCCAGCAGTGAAACAACCCTGGCATGGAACACTGAAGCTTTCTTT.

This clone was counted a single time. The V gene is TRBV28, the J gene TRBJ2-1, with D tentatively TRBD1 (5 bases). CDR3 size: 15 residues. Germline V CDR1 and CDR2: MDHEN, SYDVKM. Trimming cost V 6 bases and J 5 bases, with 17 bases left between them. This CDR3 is CASSPLDRSNNEQFF. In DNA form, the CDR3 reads TGTGCCAGCAGCCCCCTTGACAGAAGTAACAATGAGCAGTTCTTC.

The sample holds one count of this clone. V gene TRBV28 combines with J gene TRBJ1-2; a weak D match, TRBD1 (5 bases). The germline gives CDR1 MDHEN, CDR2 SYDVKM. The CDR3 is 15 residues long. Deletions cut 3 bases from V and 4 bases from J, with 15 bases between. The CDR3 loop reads CASSFGDSYPYGYTF. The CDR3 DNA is TGTGCCAGCAGTTTCGGTGACAGCTATCCCTATGGCTACACCTTC.

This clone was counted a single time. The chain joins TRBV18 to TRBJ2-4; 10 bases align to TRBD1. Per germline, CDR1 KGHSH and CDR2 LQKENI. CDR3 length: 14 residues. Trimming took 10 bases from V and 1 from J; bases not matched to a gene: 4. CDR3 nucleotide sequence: TGTGCCACCGGGACAGGGGTTGCCAAAAACATTCAGTACTTC. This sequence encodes CATGTGVAKNIQYF.

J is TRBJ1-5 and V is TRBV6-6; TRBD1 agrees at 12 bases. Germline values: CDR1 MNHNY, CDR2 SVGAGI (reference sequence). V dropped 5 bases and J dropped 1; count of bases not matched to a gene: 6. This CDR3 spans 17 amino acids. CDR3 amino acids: CASSPGTGGASNQPQHF. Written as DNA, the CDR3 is TGTGCCAGCAGTCCCGGGACAGGGGGCGCGAGCAATCAGCCCCAGCATTTT.

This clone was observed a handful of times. CDR3 bases: TGTGCCAGCAGCTTAACAGCGATGGGCACTGAAGCTTTCTTT. Translated: CASSLTAMGTEAFF. The rearrangement uses TRBV7-3 and TRBJ1-1; no clear D gene. CDR3 length: 14 residues. The V gene's germline CDR1 is SGHTA and CDR2 FQGTGA. V was clipped by 0 bases and J by 4 bases, with 9 bases between them.

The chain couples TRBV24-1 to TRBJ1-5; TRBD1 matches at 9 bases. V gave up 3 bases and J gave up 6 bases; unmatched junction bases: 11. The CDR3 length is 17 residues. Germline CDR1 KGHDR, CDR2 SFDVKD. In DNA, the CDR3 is TGTGCCACCAGTGATACAGGGGGCGACTCTTCCGCTCAGCCCCAGCATTTT. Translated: CATSDTGGDSSAQPQHF.

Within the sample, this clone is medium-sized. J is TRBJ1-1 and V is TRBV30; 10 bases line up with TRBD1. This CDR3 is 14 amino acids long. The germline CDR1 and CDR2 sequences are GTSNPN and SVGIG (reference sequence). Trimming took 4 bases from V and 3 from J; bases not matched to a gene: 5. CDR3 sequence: CAWTWTGGYTEAFF. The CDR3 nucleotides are TGTGCCTGGACGTGGACAGGGGGTTACACTGAAGCTTTCTTT. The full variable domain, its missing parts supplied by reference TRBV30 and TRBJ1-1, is SQTIHQWPATLVQPVGSPLSLECTVEGTSNPNLYWYRQAAGRGLQLLFYSVGIGQISSEVPQNLSASRPQDRQFILSSKKLLLSDSGFYLCAWTWTGGYTEAFFGQGTRLTVV.

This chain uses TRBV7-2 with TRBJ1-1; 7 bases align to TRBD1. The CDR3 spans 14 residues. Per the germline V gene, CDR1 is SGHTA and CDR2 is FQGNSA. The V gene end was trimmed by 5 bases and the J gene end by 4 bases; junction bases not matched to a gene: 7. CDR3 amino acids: CASSPTGLGTEAFF. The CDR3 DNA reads TGTGCCAGCAGCCCGACAGGGTTGGGCACTGAAGCTTTCTTT. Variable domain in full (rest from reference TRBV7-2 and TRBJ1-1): GAGVSQSPSNKVTEKGKDVELRCDPISGHTALYWYRQSLGQGLEFLIYFQGNSAPDKSGLPSDRFSAERTGGSVSTLTIQRTQQEDSAVYLCASSPTGLGTEAFFGQGTRLTVV.

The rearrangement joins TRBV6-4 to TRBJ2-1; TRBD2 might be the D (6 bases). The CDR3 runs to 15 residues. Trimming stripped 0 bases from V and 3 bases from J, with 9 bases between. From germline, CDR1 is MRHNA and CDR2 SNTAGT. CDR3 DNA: TGTGCCAGCAGTGACTCTAGCGGAGACTACAATGAGCAGTTCTTC. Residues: CASSDSSGDYNEQFF.

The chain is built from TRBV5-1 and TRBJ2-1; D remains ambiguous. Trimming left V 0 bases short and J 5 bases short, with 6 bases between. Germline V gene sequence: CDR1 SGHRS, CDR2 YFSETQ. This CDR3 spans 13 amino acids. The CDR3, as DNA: TGCGCCAGCAGCTTGGGCCAGGACAATGAGCAGTTCTTC. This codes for CASSLGQDNEQFF.

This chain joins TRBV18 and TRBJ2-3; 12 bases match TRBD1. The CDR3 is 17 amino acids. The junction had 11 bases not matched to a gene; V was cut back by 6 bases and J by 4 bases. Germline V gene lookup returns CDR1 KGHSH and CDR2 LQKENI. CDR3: CASSRLGTGGLADTQYF. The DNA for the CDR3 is TGTGCCAGCTCCCGATTAGGGACAGGGGGCCTCGCAGATACGCAGTATTTT.